The 22 T cell receptor beta chains below come from one sample, sequenced in a study of CD8+ T cells in alopecia areata. TCR sequencing used cDNA made by reverse transcription of extracted RNA. Produced via immunoSEQ multiplex PCR; TCRdb's table is partial and in-frame only. The table includes 200,000 to 250,000 clones, less than 50% detected once. The treatment here: oral pan-JAK inhibitor, 5-10 mg twice daily. Specimen: CD4+ T cells sorted from blood, collected between weeks 36 and 40, from a patient treated with tofacitinib. These receptors were collected from a human donor with alopecia areata.

Many counts were recorded for this clone. This chain links TRBV5-1 with TRBJ2-5, with D possibly being TRBD1 (6 bases). The germline V gene has CDR1 SGHRS and CDR2 YFSETQ. The V end was cut by 0 bases, the J end by 5 bases, with 11 bases between. CDR3 length equals 14 residues. For the CDR3, the DNA is TGCGCCAGCAGCTTGGGACAGGTCAGGGAGACCCAGTACTTC. This gives the protein CASSLGQVRETQYF.

This clone has just a few counts. The chain recombines TRBV7-2 with TRBJ2-5; TRBD2 aligns across 9 bases. The V gene's germline CDR1 is SGHTA and CDR2 FQGNSA. The CDR3 loop spans 15 amino acids. With V trimmed by 2 bases and J by 4 bases, 5 bases remained unmatched. Here the CDR3 DNA reads TGTGCCAGCAGCTTAATGTTGACTAGCGGAGAGACCCAGTACTTC. Amino acids: CASSLMLTSGETQYF.

The V call is TRBV23-1, the J call TRBJ2-2, with 7 bases that match TRBD1. TRBV23-1 is placed among ORFs of uncertain function. V trimming: 7 bases; J trimming: 0 bases; junction bases outside the gene matches: 5. The CDR3 sequence is 15 residues long. CDR3 loop: CASNPGQTNTGELFF. The CDR3, as DNA: TGCGCCAGCAACCCGGGACAGACGAACACCGGGGAGCTGTTTTTT.

The chain is built from TRBV9 and TRBJ1-3; a weak D match, TRBD1 (5 bases). This CDR3 spans 18 amino acids. Germline V lookup: CDR1 SGDLS, CDR2 YYNGEE. The ends were cut back, 3 bases at V and 3 bases at J, with 22 bases in the middle. CDR3 sequence: CASSAGLGVRAGGNTIYF. CDR3 DNA: TGTGCCAGCAGCGCGGGGCTGGGAGTTCGCGCGGGTGGAAACACCATATATTTT.

This clone was counted a few times. The chain employs TRBV7-3 and TRBJ1-1, with D maybe TRBD1 (5 bases). V dropped 2 bases and J dropped 5 bases, with 9 bases sitting between them. The CDR3 contains 13 residues. In germline, CDR1 is SGHTA, CDR2 FQGTGA. CDR3 sequence reads: CASSLGAETEAFF. DNA for the CDR3: TGTGCCAGCAGCTTAGGGGCAGAGACTGAAGCTTTCTTT.

This clone was found a few times. The CDR3 is CASSRMNTEAFF. CDR3 DNA sequence: TGTGCCAGCTCACGAATGAACACTGAAGCTTTCTTT. V gene TRBV18 combines with J gene TRBJ1-1, with no clear D. The CDR3 loop spans 12 amino acids. Trimming removed 4 bases from V and 0 bases from J, with 3 bases in between. Germline CDR1 and CDR2: KGHSH and LQKENI.

In regard to this clone: One end of the junction fails to match germline, which may point to a read error. The chain joins TRBV9 to TRBJ2-1; possibly TRBD1 for D (5 bases). This CDR3 is built from 15 residues. Per the germline V gene, CDR1 is SGDLS and CDR2 is YYNGEE. In DNA, the CDR3 is TGTGCCAGCAGCGTAGAAGGGGCCTCCGACAATGAGCAGTTCTTC. Its translation is CASSVEGASDNEQFF.

CDR3: CSVGTSGRAGNEQFF. In nucleotides, the CDR3 is TGCAGCGTGGGGACTAGCGGGAGGGCGGGGAATGAGCAGTTCTTC. The V call is TRBV29-1, the J call TRBJ2-1; 16 bases match TRBD2. V dropped 6 bases and J dropped 7; count of bases not matched to a gene: 6. CDR3 size: 15 residues. The V gene's germline CDR1 is SQVTM and CDR2 ANQGSEA.

V and J are TRBV5-1 and TRBJ2-3; possibly TRBD1 or TRBD2 for D (5 bases each). The germline V gene encodes CDR1 SGHRS and CDR2 YFSETQ. This CDR3 region has 15 residues. Trimming removed 0 bases at V and 5 bases at J, with 13 bases between. CDR3 coding DNA: TGCGCCAGCAGCTTGGAGGGGAGCCCCGTAGATACGCAGTATTTT. The encoded protein is CASSLEGSPVDTQYF.

The chain is built from TRBV7-9 and TRBJ2-7; 9 bases are shared with TRBD2. The CDR3 sequence is 14 residues long. Germline CDR1 and CDR2: SEHNR and FQNEAQ (reference sequence). With V trimmed by 5 bases and J by 6 bases, 8 bases remained unmatched. The CDR3 is CASSGPGLATEQYF. The CDR3 DNA reads as TGTGCCAGCAGCGGGCCGGGACTAGCAACCGAGCAGTACTTC.

The chain combines TRBV30 with TRBJ1-5; 8 positions agree with TRBD1. J lost 6 bases, V lost 4 bases, and 8 bases had no gene match. CDR1 and CDR2 from the germline V gene are GTSNPN and SVGIG (reference sequence). This CDR3 has 14 residues. DNA for the CDR3: TGTGCCTGGAATGCAGGGGGCGACGGTCAGCCCCAGCATTTT. Translation gives CAWNAGGDGQPQHF. Full variable domain (rest looked up from reference TRBV30 and TRBJ1-5): SQTIHQWPATLVQPVGSPLSLECTVEGTSNPNLYWYRQAAGRGLQLLFYSVGIGQISSEVPQNLSASRPQDRQFILSSKKLLLSDSGFYLCAWNAGGDGQPQHFGDGTRLSIL.

The gene calls are TRBV25-1 and TRBJ1-2; D is undetermined. The germline V gene encodes CDR1 MGHDK and CDR2 SYGVNS. CDR3 length: 15 amino acids. Trimming removed 5 bases at V and 5 bases at J, with 18 bases between. The CDR3 region is CASSTLDAEPYGYTF. The DNA of the CDR3 is TGTGCCAGCAGTACACTTGATGCCGAACCATATGGCTACACCTTC.

This clone turned up a few times. The gene calls are TRBV28 and TRBJ2-7; a possible D gene is TRBD1 (6 bases). Trimming removed 6 bases from V and 2 bases from J, with 8 bases in between. This CDR3 comprises 12 residues. Germline assignment: CDR1 MDHEN and CDR2 SYDVKM. CDR3 region: CASRSGAYEQYF. As DNA, the CDR3 is TGTGCCAGCAGGTCAGGGGCCTACGAGCAGTACTTC.

The CDR3 spells CASSVGGAIGIYEQYF. The CDR3, as DNA: TGTGCCAGCAGCGTAGGAGGGGCCATCGGCATCTACGAGCAGTACTTC. V gene TRBV9 combines with J gene TRBJ2-7, with D tentatively TRBD1 or TRBD2 (5 bases each). The germline V and J ends were trimmed by 0 bases and 3 bases, with 16 bases remaining between them. This CDR3 comprises 16 residues. Germline V gene sequence: CDR1 SGDLS, CDR2 YYNGEE.

The J gene is TRBJ2-5, the V gene TRBV10-3; D uncertain. Trimming removed 2 bases from V and 0 bases from J, with 7 bases in between. The CDR3 covers 14 residues. Germline loops: CDR1 ENHRY, CDR2 SYGVKD. The DNA for the CDR3 is TGTGCCATCAGTGAGGCTCAAAACCAAGAGACCCAGTACTTC. Protein: CAISEAQNQETQYF.

The DNA for the CDR3 is TGCGCCAGCAGCCGTTCAGGTTCCGAACTGAGAGCTTTCTTT. Protein product: CASSRSGSELRAFF. The rearrangement links TRBV4-3 to TRBJ1-1; no reliable D call. Trimming removed 4 bases from V and 10 bases from J, with 19 bases in between. Germline V gives CDR1 LGHNA, CDR2 YSLEER. The CDR3 extends over 14 amino acids.

The chain is built from TRBV11-3 and TRBJ2-1, with D possibly being TRBD1 (6 bases). Trimming shortened V by 3 bases and J by 10 bases, and 10 bases separated the two germline ends. Germline V gene sequence: CDR1 SGHNT, CDR2 YENEEA. This CDR3 spans 12 amino acids. The CDR3, as DNA: TGTGCCAGCAGCTTCGAAGGGGGAGAGCAGTTCTTC. Translating it yields CASSFEGGEQFF.

The CDR3 nucleotides read TGCAGCGCGGCGTGGGTGGGAAACACCATATATTTT. Translation gives CSAAWVGNTIYF. The chain combines TRBV29-1 with TRBJ1-3; D ambiguous. This CDR3 is 12 amino acids long. With 7 bases removed from V and 4 bases from J, the gap between germline ends came to 11 bases. The V gene's germline CDR1 is SQVTM and CDR2 ANQGSEA.

The rearrangement links TRBV5-1 to TRBJ2-7; D possibly corresponds to TRBD2 (6 bases). The CDR3 consists of 15 residues. Germline CDR1 and CDR2: SGHRS and YFSETQ. V was shortened by 4 bases and J by 0 bases, with 14 bases between the two germline ends. The CDR3 nucleotides read TGCGCCAGCAGCAGGGATGGGACTTCCTCCTACGAGCAGTACTTC. Translation gives CASSRDGTSSYEQYF.

A few counts support this clone. In DNA form, the CDR3 reads TGTGCCAGTGGAAGAGGGGGACAGGGGTACTCTGGGGCCAACGTCCTGACTTTC. Its translation: CASGRGGQGYSGANVLTF. The chain is built from TRBV19 and TRBJ2-6, with 10 bases identical to TRBD1. The germline V gene has CDR1 LNHDA and CDR2 SQIVND (reference sequence). The CDR3 extends over 18 amino acids. V was pared by 8 bases and J by 0 bases, with 10 bases of the junction left unmatched.

The V gene is TRBV2, the J gene TRBJ2-1; 8 bases line up with TRBD1. There are 11 residues in the CDR3. The germline gives CDR1 SNHLY, CDR2 FYNNEI. V was pared by 7 bases and J by 12 bases, with 5 bases of the junction left unmatched. CDR3: CASMTGAMQFF. The CDR3 region has the DNA TGTGCCAGCATGACAGGGGCCATGCAGTTCTTC.

The chain couples TRBV30 to TRBJ1-4, with D possibly being TRBD1 (5 bases). V lost 4 bases and J 8 bases, leaving 14 bases between the germline ends. The CDR3 is made up of 13 amino acids. CDR1 and CDR2 from the germline V gene are GTSNPN and SVGIG (reference sequence). CDR3 sequence: CAWKDNTREKLFF. CDR3 nucleotide sequence: TGTGCCTGGAAGGACAATACCCGAGAAAAACTGTTTTTT. Drawing the rest from reference TRBV30 and TRBJ1-4, the complete variable domain is SQTIHQWPATLVQPVGSPLSLECTVEGTSNPNLYWYRQAAGRGLQLLFYSVGIGQISSEVPQNLSASRPQDRQFILSSKKLLLSDSGFYLCAWKDNTREKLFFGSGTQLSVL.